This T cell receptor beta chain is drawn from a study of control samples from healthy donors and cancer patients. Libraries were prepared by immunoSEQ multiplex PCR; TCRdb keeps only in-frame clonotypes and omits some of them. The sample has 130,000 or so clones, around 87% seen once. The sequence was obtained from a man aged 40-50 years in good health. The sample consisted of blood.

CDR3 sequence: CASAAHPRPNEKLFF. The CDR3, as DNA: TGTGCCAGCGCCGCACACCCCAGACCGAATGAAAAACTGTTTTTT. This chain uses TRBV5-6 with TRBJ1-4, with D unclear. Deletions cut 7 bases from V and 5 bases from J, with 18 bases between. CDR3 length: 15 residues. Germline V gene lookup returns CDR1 SGHDT and CDR2 YYEEEE.